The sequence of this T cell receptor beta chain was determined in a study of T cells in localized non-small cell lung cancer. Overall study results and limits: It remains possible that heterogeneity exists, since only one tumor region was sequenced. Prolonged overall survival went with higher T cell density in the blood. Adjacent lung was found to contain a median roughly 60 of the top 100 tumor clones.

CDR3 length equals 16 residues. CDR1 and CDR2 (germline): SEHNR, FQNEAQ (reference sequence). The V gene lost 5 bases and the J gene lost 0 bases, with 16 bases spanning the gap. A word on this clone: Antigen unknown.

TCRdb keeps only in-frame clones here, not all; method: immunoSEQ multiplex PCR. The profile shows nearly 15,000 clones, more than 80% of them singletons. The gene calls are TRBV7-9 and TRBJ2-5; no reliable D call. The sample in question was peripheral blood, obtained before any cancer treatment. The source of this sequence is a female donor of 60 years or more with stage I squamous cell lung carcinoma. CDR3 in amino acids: CASSPSLQTYQETQYF. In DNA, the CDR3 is TGTGCCAGCAGCCCATCCCTACAGACGTACCAAGAGACCCAGTACTTC.